The clone carrying this TCR beta chain was seen a few times. Its antigen remains unidentified. The PCR had 60 Vbeta and 13 Jbeta primers. The data were produced by immunoSEQ multiplex PCR, yet TCRdb's version contains in-frame clones alone and is incomplete. Of roughly 180,000 clones detected, roughly 80% appear once; the ten largest clones hold roughly 7.8%. These data are taken from a study of cytomegalovirus exposure and HLA in healthy donors. Notes on the study in general: Trimming of TCR beta V- and J-genes showed a link, identified in a later analysis, to a missense DCLRE1C variant. Researchers catalogued about 150 TCR beta chains as cytomegalovirus-associated.

Germline lookup yields CDR1 SQVTM and CDR2 ANQGSEA. Trimming shortened V by 8 bases and J by 2 bases, and 15 bases separated the two germline ends. The CDR3 spans 13 residues. The source of this sequence is a woman between 35 and 50 years old in good health and CMV-seropositive. The sequenced sample was PBMCs. The chain is built from TRBV29-1 and TRBJ1-2, with D perhaps TRBD1 (6 bases). The CDR3 DNA sequence: TGCAGCACCCGGGAGGGGGAAAACTATGGCTACACCTTC. Protein product: CSTREGENYGYTF. Looking up the rest from reference TRBV29-1 and TRBJ1-2 gives the full variable domain: SAVISQKPSRDICQRGTSLTIQCQVDSQVTMMFWYRQQPGQSLTLIATANQGSEATYESGFVIDKFPISRPNLTFSTLTVSNMSPEDSSIYLCSTREGENYGYTFGSGTRLTVV.